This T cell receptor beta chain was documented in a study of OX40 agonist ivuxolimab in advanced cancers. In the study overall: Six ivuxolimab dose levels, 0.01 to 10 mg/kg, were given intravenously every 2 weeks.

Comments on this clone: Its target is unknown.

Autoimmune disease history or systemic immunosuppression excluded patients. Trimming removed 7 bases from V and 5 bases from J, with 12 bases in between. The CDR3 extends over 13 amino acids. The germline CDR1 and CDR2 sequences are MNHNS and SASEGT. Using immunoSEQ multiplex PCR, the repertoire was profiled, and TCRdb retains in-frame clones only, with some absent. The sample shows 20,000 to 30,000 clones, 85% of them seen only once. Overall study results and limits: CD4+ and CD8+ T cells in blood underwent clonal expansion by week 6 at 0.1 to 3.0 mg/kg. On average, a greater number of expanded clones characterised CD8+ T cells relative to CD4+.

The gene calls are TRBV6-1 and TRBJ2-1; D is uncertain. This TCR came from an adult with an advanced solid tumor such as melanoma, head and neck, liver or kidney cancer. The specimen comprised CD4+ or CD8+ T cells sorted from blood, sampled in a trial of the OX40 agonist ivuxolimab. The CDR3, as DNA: TGTGCCAGCAACTCACCCCTGGACAATGAGCAGTTCTTC. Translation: CASNSPLDNEQFF.